The text below deals with one T cell receptor (beta chain). As yet, its antigen is unknown. TCRdb's table, derived via immunoSEQ multiplex PCR, lists solely in-frame clones and lacks some. Of about 83,000 clones in the sample, around 90% are singletons; the top ten hold roughly 0.15%. This CDR3 has 13 residues. Germline CDR1 and CDR2: MNHEY and SVGAGI. This entry comes from a study of human versus mouse CDR3 diversity and MHC coevolution. Study overall: Reportedly, immunoSEQ detects one in 200,000 T cells with minimized PCR bias.

Findings of the study overall: More than 5 MHC II alleles selected the human T cells. Mice had fewer CDR3 deletions and insertions than humans on average.

This TCR derives from a person aged 25 to 69 in good health. Sequencing used naive CD4+ T cells from blood. Described subset: CD45RO-negative CD62L-positive naive CD4 T cells. This chain uses TRBV6-5 with TRBJ2-5, with D possibly being TRBD1 (6 bases). The J call may be incorrect, as the DNA end agrees better with TRBJ2-7. DNA of the CDR3: TGTGCCAGCAGTTACATCCAGGGGTACGAGCAGTACTTC. Its protein product is CASSYIQGYEQYF.